The 27 T cell receptor beta chains given below trace back to one sample, sequenced in a study of graft-versus-host responses after intestinal transplantation. For these TCRs, the target antigens are not known. The protocol was immunoSEQ multiplex PCR, while the TCRdb copy is restricted to in-frame clones and leaves out a portion. This table has 75,000 to 95,000 clones, approximately 94% appearing once. This material consisted of unstimulated CD8+ T cells sorted from spleen or lymph node cells, taken before intestinal transplant. These receptors originate from a human donor who received an intestinal transplant.

The chain carries TRBV7-2 and TRBJ1-1; no clear D gene. This CDR3 comprises 12 residues. Between the trimmed V and J ends, which lost 1 base and 7 bases, there was a span of 7 bases. Per the germline V gene, CDR1 is SGHTA and CDR2 is FQGNSA. CDR3 coding DNA: TGTGCCAGCAGCTTAGTAGTATTTGAAGCTTTCTTT. This sequence encodes CASSLVVFEAFF. The variable domain in full, with the rest retrieved from reference TRBV7-2 and TRBJ1-1, is GAGVSQSPSNKVTEKGKDVELRCDPISGHTALYWYRQSLGQGLEFLIYFQGNSAPDKSGLPSDRFSAERTGGSVSTLTIQRTQQEDSAVYLCASSLVVFEAFFGQGTRLTVV.

This clone was detected only a few times. The chain employs TRBV27 and TRBJ2-7; 9 bases are a match to TRBD1. Losses at the gene ends were 4 bases for V and 6 bases for J; bases not matched to a gene: 7. CDR1 and CDR2 from the germline V gene are MNHEY and SMNVEV (reference sequence). This CDR3 has 14 amino acids. CDR3 DNA sequence: TGTGCCAGCAGTTCCGGGGACAGGGTGAGCGAGCAGTACTTC. It is translated as CASSSGDRVSEQYF.

This chain connects TRBV5-5 to TRBJ2-7; no clear D gene. There are 14 residues in the CDR3. V lost 4 bases and J 1 base, leaving 12 bases between the germline ends. Germline CDR1 and CDR2: SGHKS and YYEKEE (reference sequence). The CDR3 protein is CASSAGFGSYEQYF. In DNA form, the CDR3 reads TGTGCCAGCAGCGCAGGTTTCGGATCCTACGAGCAGTACTTC.

J is TRBJ2-3 and V is TRBV19, with a possible D match to TRBD2 (5 bases). From germline, CDR1 is LNHDA and CDR2 SQIVND (reference sequence). This CDR3 contains 17 residues. V was shortened by 4 bases and J by 2 bases, with 19 bases between the two germline ends. The DNA of the CDR3 is TGTGCCAGTAGTACCCAATCCGGACTGTCGTTCACAGATACGCAGTATTTT. Encoded protein: CASSTQSGLSFTDTQYF. Combining the CDR3 with reference TRBV19 and TRBJ2-3 gives the whole variable domain DGGITQSPKYLFRKEGQNVTLSCEQNLNHDAMYWYRQDPGQGLRLIYYSQIVNDFQKGDIAEGYSVSREKKESFPLTVTSAQKNPTAFYLCASSTQSGLSFTDTQYFGPGTRLTVL.

The rearrangement joins TRBV30 to TRBJ2-6; no reliable D call. The CDR3 loop spans 16 amino acids. Trimming pared 0 bases from V and 0 bases from J, leaving 9 bases between. Per germline, CDR1 GTSNPN and CDR2 SVGIG (reference sequence). This CDR3 is CAWSVTGYSGANVLTF. The CDR3 DNA follows: TGTGCCTGGAGTGTAACGGGTTACTCTGGGGCCAACGTCCTGACTTTC.

As to this clone: The same CDR3 is also encoded by other DNA sequences in this sample. The chain couples TRBV27 to TRBJ2-7; D perhaps matches TRBD2 (6 bases). The ends were cut back, 5 bases at V and 2 bases at J, with 10 bases in the middle. The CDR3 contains 13 residues. CDR1 is MNHEY, CDR2 SMNVEV, per germline (reference sequence). CDR3 in DNA: TGTGCCAGCAGTGTGGGGGGAACCTACGAGCAGTACTTC. Its translation is CASSVGGTYEQYF.

V and J are TRBV7-9 and TRBJ2-2, with 10 positions matching TRBD1. V lost 5 bases to trimming and J lost 0 bases; unmatched junction nucleotides: 3. The CDR3 contains 16 residues. CDR1 and CDR2 from the germline V gene are SEHNR and FQNEAQ (reference sequence). CDR3: CASSDGQGANTGELFF. As DNA, the CDR3 is TGTGCCAGCAGCGACGGACAGGGGGCGAACACCGGGGAGCTGTTTTTT.

J is TRBJ2-7 and V is TRBV19; the D gene is possibly TRBD1 (6 bases). The CDR3 totals 13 residues. V was clipped by 9 bases and J by 2 bases, with 14 bases between them. CDR1 is LNHDA and CDR2 is SQIVND in the germline V gene (reference sequence). CDR3 sequence: CASRGPPAYEQYF. The CDR3 DNA sequence: TGTGCCAGCAGGGGACCACCGGCCTACGAGCAGTACTTC.

The V and J genes are TRBV4-3 and TRBJ2-1, with no clear D. Germline CDR1 reads LGHNA; CDR2 reads YSLEER. Trimming took 1 base from V and 4 from J, leaving 5 bases between them. The CDR3 is 13 residues long. CDR3 in DNA: TGCGCCAGCAGCCAAGGTCCGTACAATGAGCAGTTCTTC. It is translated as CASSQGPYNEQFF.

The chain combines TRBV5-5 with TRBJ2-5; tentative D call: TRBD2 (6 bases). CDR1 is SGHKS and CDR2 is YYEKEE in the germline V gene (reference sequence). Trimming took 1 base from V and 5 from J, leaving 9 bases between them. The CDR3 has 13 amino acids. The CDR3 DNA sequence: TGTGCCAGCAGCTTGTGGGACTCGGAGACCCAGTACTTC. It is translated as CASSLWDSETQYF.

The chain recombines TRBV7-6 with TRBJ2-7; D perhaps matches TRBD1 (6 bases). Looked up from germline, CDR1 is SGHVS and CDR2 is FNYEAQ. The CDR3 has 14 amino acids. Trimming removed 3 bases from V and 7 bases from J, with 16 bases in between. The CDR3 spells CASSLTGLSGEQYF. The CDR3 DNA sequence: TGTGCCAGCAGCTTGACAGGCCTCAGTGGTGAGCAGTACTTC.

The count of this clone is one. The V and J genes are TRBV6-5 and TRBJ1-5, with a possible D match to TRBD1 (5 bases). This CDR3 contains 11 residues. V was cut by 8 bases and J by 6 bases, with 8 bases left in between. Germline CDR1 and CDR2: MNHEY and SVGAGI. The CDR3 spells CASGRGQPQHF. The DNA for the CDR3 is TGTGCCAGCGGGAGGGGTCAGCCCCAGCATTTT.

J is TRBJ1-2 and V is TRBV2, with D tentatively TRBD1 (6 bases). The CDR3 loop spans 17 amino acids. The germline V gene has CDR1 SNHLY and CDR2 FYNNEI. V was shortened by 5 bases and J by 4 bases, with 23 bases between the two germline ends. The CDR3 DNA reads TGTGCCAGCAGTTATTGGGAGGGGGTCGGCGGCCCCTATGGCTACACCTTC. Translation gives CASSYWEGVGGPYGYTF.

The chain is built from TRBV7-6 and TRBJ1-1; D ambiguous. V lost 4 bases, J lost 1 base, and 7 bases lay in between. CDR1 is SGHVS, CDR2 FNYEAQ, per germline. This CDR3 region has 13 residues. For the CDR3, the DNA is TGTGCCAGCAGCTACGCAGAGAACACTGAAGCTTTCTTT. Translation gives CASSYAENTEAFF. The full variable domain, its missing parts supplied by reference TRBV7-6 and TRBJ1-1, is GAGVSQSPRYKVTKRGQDVALRCDPISGHVSLYWYRQALGQGPEFLTYFNYEAQQDKSGLPNDRFSAERPEGSISTLTIQRTEQRDSAMYRCASSYAENTEAFFGQGTRLTVV.

V and J are TRBV19 and TRBJ2-2; D remains unclear. V was trimmed by 2 bases and J by 6 bases, leaving 7 bases between them. The CDR3 length is 13 residues. The germline V gene encodes CDR1 LNHDA and CDR2 SQIVND (reference sequence). CDR3 residues: CASSILGAGELFF. For the CDR3, the DNA is TGTGCCAGTAGTATATTGGGCGCCGGGGAGCTGTTTTTT. The whole variable domain, remainder taken from reference TRBV19 and TRBJ2-2, is DGGITQSPKYLFRKEGQNVTLSCEQNLNHDAMYWYRQDPGQGLRLIYYSQIVNDFQKGDIAEGYSVSREKKESFPLTVTSAQKNPTAFYLCASSILGAGELFFGEGSRLTVL.

The chain has TRBV19 and TRBJ1-2; tentative D call: TRBD1 (5 bases). Germline V CDR1 and CDR2: LNHDA, SQIVND (reference sequence). The CDR3 extends over 13 amino acids. Trimming shortened V by 2 bases and J by 6 bases, and 10 bases separated the two germline ends. The CDR3, as DNA: TGTGCCAGTAGTATATGGGGGGGAAATGGCTACACCTTC. This sequence encodes CASSIWGGNGYTF.

This clone was seen a few times. Its ends do not fully match the called genes, so a read error is possible. This chain uses TRBV11-2 with TRBJ2-3, with TRBD2 matching over 13 bases. This CDR3 has 16 residues. The germline CDR1 and CDR2 sequences are SGHAT and FQNNGV. The CDR3 DNA follows: TGCGCCAGCAGCCCAGGGACTAGCGGGGGCACAGATACGCAGTATTTT. Its protein is CASSPGTSGGTDTQYF.

The chain carries TRBV7-9 and TRBJ2-1; D is undetermined. The length of the CDR3 is 13 residues. The V gene's germline CDR1 is SEHNR and CDR2 FQNEAQ (reference sequence). The CDR3 DNA sequence: TGTGCTCCTGGAGAGAGCTCCTACAATGAGCAGTTCTTC. Translating it yields CAPGESSYNEQFF. Filled out from reference TRBV7-9 and TRBJ2-1, the complete variable domain reads DTGVSQNPRHKITKRGQNVTFRCDPISEHNRLYWYRQTLGQGPEFLTYFQNEAQLEKSRLLSDRFSAERPKGSFSTLEIQRTEQGDSAMYLCAPGESSYNEQFFGPGTRLTVL.

This clone was seen once. The chain uses TRBV11-2 and TRBJ2-3, with D possibly being TRBD2 (6 bases). Germline-derived CDR1 and CDR2 are SGHAT and FQNNGV. V was clipped by 3 bases and J by 11 bases, with 6 bases between them. This CDR3 spans 10 amino acids. The CDR3: CASSLGGQYF. The CDR3 region has the DNA TGTGCCAGCAGCTTGGGAGGGCAGTATTTT.

V and J are TRBV4-3 and TRBJ1-4; 7 bases fit TRBD1. V was pared by 0 bases and J by 5 bases, with 3 bases of the junction left unmatched. This CDR3 contains 15 residues. The germline V gene encodes CDR1 LGHNA and CDR2 YSLEER. CDR3 in DNA: TGCGCCAGCAGCCAAGACAGGGGGTGGAATGAAAAACTGTTTTTT. It encodes CASSQDRGWNEKLFF.

The V call is TRBV29-1, the J call TRBJ1-1; D uncertain. The CDR3 length is 12 residues. CDR1 and CDR2 (germline): SQVTM, ANQGSEA. Trimming took off 3 bases at V and 1 base at J, with 6 bases between the two ends. For the CDR3, the DNA is TGCAGCGTTGACACGCGGAACACTGAAGCTTTCTTT. The encoded protein is CSVDTRNTEAFF.

The V call is TRBV5-4, the J call TRBJ2-7; TRBD2 matches 12 bases. The CDR3 has 19 residues. The germline V gene encodes CDR1 SGHNT and CDR2 YYREEE (reference sequence). V was clipped by 4 bases and J by 1 base; unmatched bases: 15. The CDR3 nucleotides read TGTGCCAGCAGCCCCGACGGTTGGCGGACTAGCGGGGATTCCTACGAGCAGTACTTC. Residues: CASSPDGWRTSGDSYEQYF.

The chain employs TRBV6-5 and TRBJ1-2; D is unresolved. Germline-derived CDR1 and CDR2 are MNHEY and SVGAGI. Trimming pared 0 bases from V and 0 bases from J, leaving 8 bases between. The CDR3 runs to 15 residues. The CDR3 DNA reads TGTGCCAGCAGTTACTCGGCACCCTCTAACTATGGCTACACCTTC. Amino acids: CASSYSAPSNYGYTF.

This clone was counted once. V usage is TRBV4-1 and J usage is TRBJ2-3; 7 nucleotides agree with TRBD1. The CDR3 consists of 16 residues. With V trimmed by 2 bases and J by 3 bases, 8 bases remained unmatched. Germline V gene data show CDR1 as MGHRA and CDR2 as YSYEKL. CDR3 nucleotide sequence: TGCGCCAGCAGCCAAATAAGTAGGGGGCAAACAGATACGCAGTATTTT. Its protein is CASSQISRGQTDTQYF.

The V gene is TRBV9, the J gene TRBJ2-7, with 12 positions matching TRBD1. The CDR3 has 15 amino acids. The trim removed 4 bases at V and 7 bases at J, leaving 9 bases unmatched. The germline gives CDR1 SGDLS, CDR2 YYNGEE. The CDR3 here is CASSPLGQGAGEQYF. CDR3 in DNA: TGTGCCAGCAGCCCCCTGGGACAGGGGGCGGGGGAGCAGTACTTC.

The sample holds one count of this clone. The chain combines TRBV14 with TRBJ1-1, with 9 bases identical to TRBD1. Germline lookup yields CDR1 SGHDN and CDR2 FVKESK. The V and J ends lost 0 bases and 7 bases, in that order; junction bases with no gene match: 9. The CDR3 extends over 16 amino acids. For the CDR3, the DNA is TGTGCCAGCAGCCAAGATGGTGACAGGGGGATAGGTGAAGCTTTCTTT. Its protein product is CASSQDGDRGIGEAFF.

The gene calls are TRBV27 and TRBJ2-7, with D possibly being TRBD1 (5 bases). With 6 bases removed from V and 6 bases from J, the gap between germline ends came to 15 bases. Per germline, CDR1 MNHEY and CDR2 SMNVEV (reference sequence). The CDR3 consists of 13 residues. CDR3 coding DNA: TGTGCCAGCAGCCTATATTGGGGCGGCGAGCAGTACTTC. Amino acids: CASSLYWGGEQYF.